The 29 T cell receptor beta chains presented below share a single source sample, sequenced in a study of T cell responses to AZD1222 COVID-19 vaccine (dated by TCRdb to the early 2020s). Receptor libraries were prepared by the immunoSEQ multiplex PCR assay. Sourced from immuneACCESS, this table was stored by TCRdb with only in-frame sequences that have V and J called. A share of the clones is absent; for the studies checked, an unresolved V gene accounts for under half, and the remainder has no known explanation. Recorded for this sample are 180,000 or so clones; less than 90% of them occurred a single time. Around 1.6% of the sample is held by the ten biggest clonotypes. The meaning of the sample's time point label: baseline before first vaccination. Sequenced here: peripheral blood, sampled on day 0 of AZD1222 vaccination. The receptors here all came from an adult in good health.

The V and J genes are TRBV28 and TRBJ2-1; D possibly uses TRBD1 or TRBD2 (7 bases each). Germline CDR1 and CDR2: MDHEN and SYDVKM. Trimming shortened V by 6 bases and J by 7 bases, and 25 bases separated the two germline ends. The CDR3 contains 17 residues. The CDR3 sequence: CASSLQLPGRGGNEQFF. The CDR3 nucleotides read TGTGCCAGCAGCCTTCAGCTCCCGGGCAGGGGGGGGAATGAGCAGTTCTTC.

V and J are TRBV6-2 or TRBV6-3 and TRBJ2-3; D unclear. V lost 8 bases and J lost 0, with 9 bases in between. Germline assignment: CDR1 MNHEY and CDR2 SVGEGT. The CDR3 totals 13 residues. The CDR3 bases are TGTGCCAGCCGCCCGGACAGCACAGATACGCAGTATTTT. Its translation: CASRPDSTDTQYF.

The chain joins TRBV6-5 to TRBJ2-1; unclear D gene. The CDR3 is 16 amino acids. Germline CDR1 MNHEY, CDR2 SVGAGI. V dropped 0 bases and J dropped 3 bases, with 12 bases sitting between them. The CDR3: CASSYSRELGYNEQFF. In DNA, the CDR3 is TGTGCCAGCAGTTACTCCCGAGAGTTGGGCTACAATGAGCAGTTCTTC.

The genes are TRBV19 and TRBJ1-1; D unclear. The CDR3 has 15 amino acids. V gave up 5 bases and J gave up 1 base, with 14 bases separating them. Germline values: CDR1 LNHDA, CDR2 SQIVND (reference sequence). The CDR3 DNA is TGTGCCAGTAGTTCAGTCCGGGGTACGAACACTGAAGCTTTCTTT. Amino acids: CASSSVRGTNTEAFF.

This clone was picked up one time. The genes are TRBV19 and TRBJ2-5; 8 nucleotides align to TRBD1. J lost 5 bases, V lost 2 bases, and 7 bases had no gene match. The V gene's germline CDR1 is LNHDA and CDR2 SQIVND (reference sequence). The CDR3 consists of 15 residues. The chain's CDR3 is CASSISGTGWETQYF. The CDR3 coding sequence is TGTGCCAGTAGTATATCGGGGACAGGTTGGGAGACCCAGTACTTC.

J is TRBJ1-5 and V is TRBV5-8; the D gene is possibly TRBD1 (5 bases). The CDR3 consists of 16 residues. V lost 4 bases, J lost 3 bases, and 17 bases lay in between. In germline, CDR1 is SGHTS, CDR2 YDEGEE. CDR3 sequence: CASSGGGIANNQPQHF. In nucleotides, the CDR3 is TGTGCCAGCAGCGGGGGTGGGATAGCGAACAATCAGCCCCAGCATTTT.

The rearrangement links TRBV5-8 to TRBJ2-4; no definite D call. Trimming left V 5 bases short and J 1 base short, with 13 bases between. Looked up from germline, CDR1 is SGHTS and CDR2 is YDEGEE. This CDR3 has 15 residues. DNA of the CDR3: TGTGCCAGCAGGGTCCGGAGACTCGCCAAAAACATTCAGTACTTC. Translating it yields CASRVRRLAKNIQYF. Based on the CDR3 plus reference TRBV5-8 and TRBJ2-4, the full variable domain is EAGVTQSPTHLIKTRGQQATLRCSPISGHTSVYWYQQALGLGLQFLLWYDEGEERNRGNFPPRFSGRQFPNYSSELNVNALELEDSALYLCASRVRRLAKNIQYFGAGTRLSVL.

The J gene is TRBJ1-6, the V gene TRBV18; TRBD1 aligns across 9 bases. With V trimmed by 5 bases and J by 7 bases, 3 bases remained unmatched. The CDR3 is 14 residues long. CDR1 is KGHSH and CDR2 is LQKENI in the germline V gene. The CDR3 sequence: CASSTGQGNSPLHF. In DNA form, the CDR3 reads TGTGCCAGCTCAACGGGACAGGGAAATTCACCCCTCCACTTT. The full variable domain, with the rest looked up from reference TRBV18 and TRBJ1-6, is NAGVMQNPRHLVRRRGQEARLRCSPMKGHSHVYWYRQLPEEGLKFMVYLQKENIIDESGMPKERFSAEFPKEGPSILRIQQVVRGDSAAYFCASSTGQGNSPLHFGNGTRLTVT.

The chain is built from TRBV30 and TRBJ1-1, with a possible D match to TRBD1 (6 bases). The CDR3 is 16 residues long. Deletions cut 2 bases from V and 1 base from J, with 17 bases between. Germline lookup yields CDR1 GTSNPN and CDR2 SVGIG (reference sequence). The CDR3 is CAWSHQRGFENTEAFF. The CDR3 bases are TGTGCCTGGAGTCATCAGAGGGGGTTTGAGAACACTGAAGCTTTCTTT.

The CDR3 DNA reads TGTGCCAGCAGCTTAAGGGTCCCGGACAGCTCCTATAATTCACCCCTCCACTTT. It encodes CASSLRVPDSSYNSPLHF. This chain connects TRBV7-9 to TRBJ1-6, with D perhaps matching TRBD1 (6 bases). Germline V gene data show CDR1 as SEHNR and CDR2 as FQNEAQ (reference sequence). This CDR3 spans 18 amino acids. With 2 bases removed from V and 0 bases from J, the gap between germline ends came to 14 bases. The full variable domain, its missing parts supplied by reference TRBV7-9 and TRBJ1-6, is DTGVSQNPRHKITKRGQNVTFRCDPISEHNRLYWYRQTLGQGPEFLTYFQNEAQLEKSRLLSDRFSAERPKGSFSTLEIQRTEQGDSAMYLCASSLRVPDSSYNSPLHFGNGTRLTVT.

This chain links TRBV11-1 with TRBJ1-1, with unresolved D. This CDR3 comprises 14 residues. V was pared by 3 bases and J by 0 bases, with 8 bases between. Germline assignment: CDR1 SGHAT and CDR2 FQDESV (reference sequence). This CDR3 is CASSLRELNTEAFF. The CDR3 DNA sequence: TGTGCCAGCAGCTTGAGGGAATTGAACACTGAAGCTTTCTTT.

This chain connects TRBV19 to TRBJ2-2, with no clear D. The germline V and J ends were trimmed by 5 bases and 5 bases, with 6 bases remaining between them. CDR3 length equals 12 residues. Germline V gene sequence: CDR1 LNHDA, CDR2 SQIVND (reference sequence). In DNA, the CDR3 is TGTGCCAGTAGTCTCTCTACCGGGGAGCTGTTTTTT. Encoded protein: CASSLSTGELFF.

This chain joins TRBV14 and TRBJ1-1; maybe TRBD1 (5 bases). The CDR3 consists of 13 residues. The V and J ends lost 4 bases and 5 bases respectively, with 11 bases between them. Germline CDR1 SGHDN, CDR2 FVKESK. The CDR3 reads CASSLSTVTEAFF. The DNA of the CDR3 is TGTGCCAGCAGCCTTTCGACAGTTACTGAAGCTTTCTTT.

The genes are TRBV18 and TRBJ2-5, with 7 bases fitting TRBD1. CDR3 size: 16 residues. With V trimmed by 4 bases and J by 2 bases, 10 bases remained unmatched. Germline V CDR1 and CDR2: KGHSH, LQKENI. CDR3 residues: CASSQTPGTVQETQYF. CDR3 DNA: TGTGCCAGCTCACAAACTCCCGGGACAGTACAAGAGACCCAGTACTTC. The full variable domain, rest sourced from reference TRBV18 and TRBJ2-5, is NAGVMQNPRHLVRRRGQEARLRCSPMKGHSHVYWYRQLPEEGLKFMVYLQKENIIDESGMPKERFSAEFPKEGPSILRIQQVVRGDSAAYFCASSQTPGTVQETQYFGPGTRLLVL.

CDR3 residues: CSASSGSNQPQHF. CDR3 coding DNA: TGCAGTGCTAGTTCAGGGAGCAATCAGCCCCAGCATTTT. V and J are TRBV20-1 and TRBJ1-5; maybe TRBD1 (5 bases). Germline V lookup: CDR1 DFQATT, CDR2 SNEGSKA (reference sequence). The CDR3 runs 13 residues. The V end was cut by 3 bases, the J end by 1 base, with 7 bases between.

CDR3 coding DNA: TGTGCCAGCCTAAATTATGGGAAACGGGGACAGGGGGATTGCAATCAGCCCCAGCATTTT. It encodes CASLNYGKRGQGDCNQPQHF. V gene TRBV21-1 combines with J gene TRBJ1-5; the table's D call TRBD1 went unverified against the DNA. TRBV21-1 is deemed a pseudogene. The CDR3 covers 20 residues.

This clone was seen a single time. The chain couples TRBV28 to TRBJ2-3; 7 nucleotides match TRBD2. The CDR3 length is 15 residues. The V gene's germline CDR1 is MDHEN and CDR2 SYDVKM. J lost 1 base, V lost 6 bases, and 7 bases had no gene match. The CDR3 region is CASRSGGSGTDTQYF. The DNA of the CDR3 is TGTGCCAGCAGATCGGGCGGGAGTGGCACAGATACGCAGTATTTT.

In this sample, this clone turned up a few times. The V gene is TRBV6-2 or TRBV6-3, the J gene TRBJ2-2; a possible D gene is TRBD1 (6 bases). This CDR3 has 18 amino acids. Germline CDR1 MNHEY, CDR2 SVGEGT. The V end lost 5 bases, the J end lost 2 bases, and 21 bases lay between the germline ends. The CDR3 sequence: CASSTNPADRTNTGELFF. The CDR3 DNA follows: TGTGCCAGCAGTACCAACCCCGCCGACAGGACCAACACCGGGGAGCTGTTTTTT.

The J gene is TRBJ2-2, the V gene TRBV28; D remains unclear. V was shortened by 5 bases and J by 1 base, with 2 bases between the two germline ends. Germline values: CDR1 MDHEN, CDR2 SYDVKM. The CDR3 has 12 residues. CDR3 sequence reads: CASSGNTGELFF. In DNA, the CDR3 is TGTGCCAGCAGTGGGAACACCGGGGAGCTGTTTTTT.

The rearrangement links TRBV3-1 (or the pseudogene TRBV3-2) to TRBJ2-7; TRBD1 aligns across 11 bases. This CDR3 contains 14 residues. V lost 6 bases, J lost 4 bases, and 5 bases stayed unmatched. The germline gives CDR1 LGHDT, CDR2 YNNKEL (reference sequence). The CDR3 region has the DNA TGTGCCAGCAGTCAAAGGGACAGGGGGTACGAGCAGTACTTC. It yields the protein CASSQRDRGYEQYF.

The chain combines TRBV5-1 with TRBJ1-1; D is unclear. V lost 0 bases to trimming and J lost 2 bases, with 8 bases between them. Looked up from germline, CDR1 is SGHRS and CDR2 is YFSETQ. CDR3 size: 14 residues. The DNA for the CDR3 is TGCGCCAGCAGCTTGGAGGCATTTAACACTGAAGCTTTCTTT. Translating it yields CASSLEAFNTEAFF.

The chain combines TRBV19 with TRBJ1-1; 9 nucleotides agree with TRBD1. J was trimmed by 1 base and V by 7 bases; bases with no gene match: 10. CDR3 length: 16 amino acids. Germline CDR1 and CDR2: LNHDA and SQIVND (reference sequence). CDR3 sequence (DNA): TGTGCCAGTACCCTTTCCCCGGGACAGGGGAACACTGAAGCTTTCTTT. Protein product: CASTLSPGQGNTEAFF.

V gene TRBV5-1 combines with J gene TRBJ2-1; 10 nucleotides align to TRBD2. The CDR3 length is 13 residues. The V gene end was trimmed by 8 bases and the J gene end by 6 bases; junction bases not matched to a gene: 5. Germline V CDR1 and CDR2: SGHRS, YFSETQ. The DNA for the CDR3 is TGCGCCAGTGCGAGCGGGAGGGGCAATGAGCAGTTCTTC. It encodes CASASGRGNEQFF.

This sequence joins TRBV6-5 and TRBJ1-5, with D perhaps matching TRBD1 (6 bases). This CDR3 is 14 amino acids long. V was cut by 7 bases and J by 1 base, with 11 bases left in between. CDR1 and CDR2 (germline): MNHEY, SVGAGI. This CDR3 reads CASTLGQSNQPQHF. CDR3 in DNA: TGTGCCAGCACACTCGGACAGAGCAATCAGCCCCAGCATTTT.

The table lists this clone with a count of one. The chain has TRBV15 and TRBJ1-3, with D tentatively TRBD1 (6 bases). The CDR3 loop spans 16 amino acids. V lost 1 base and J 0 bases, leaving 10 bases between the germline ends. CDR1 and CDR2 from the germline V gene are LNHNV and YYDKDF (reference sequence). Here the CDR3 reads CATSRVTGASGNTIYF. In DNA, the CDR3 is TGTGCCACCAGCAGAGTGACGGGGGCCTCTGGAAACACCATATATTTT.

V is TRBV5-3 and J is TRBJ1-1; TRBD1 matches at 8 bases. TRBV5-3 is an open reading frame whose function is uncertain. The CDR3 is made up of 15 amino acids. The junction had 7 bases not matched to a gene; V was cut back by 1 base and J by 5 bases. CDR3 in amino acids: CARSLQGARGTEAFF. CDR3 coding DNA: TGTGCCAGAAGCTTGCAGGGGGCGCGGGGAACTGAAGCTTTCTTT.

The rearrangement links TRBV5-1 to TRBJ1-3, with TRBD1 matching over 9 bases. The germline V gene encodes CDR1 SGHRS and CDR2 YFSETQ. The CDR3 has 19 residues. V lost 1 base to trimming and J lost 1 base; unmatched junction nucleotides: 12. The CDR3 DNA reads TGCGCCAGCAGCTTGACCCCGGGACAGGGCCCCGTATCTGGAAACACCATATATTTT. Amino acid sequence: CASSLTPGQGPVSGNTIYF.

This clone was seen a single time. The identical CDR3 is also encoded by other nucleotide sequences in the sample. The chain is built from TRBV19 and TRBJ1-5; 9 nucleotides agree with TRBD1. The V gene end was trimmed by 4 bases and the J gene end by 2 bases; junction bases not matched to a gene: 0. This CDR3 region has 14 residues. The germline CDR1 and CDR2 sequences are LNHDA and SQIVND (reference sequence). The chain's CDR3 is CASSRDRGNQPQHF. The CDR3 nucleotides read TGTGCCAGTAGTAGGGACAGGGGCAATCAGCCCCAGCATTTT. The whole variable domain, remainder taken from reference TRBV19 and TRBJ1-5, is DGGITQSPKYLFRKEGQNVTLSCEQNLNHDAMYWYRQDPGQGLRLIYYSQIVNDFQKGDIAEGYSVSREKKESFPLTVTSAQKNPTAFYLCASSRDRGNQPQHFGDGTRLSIL.

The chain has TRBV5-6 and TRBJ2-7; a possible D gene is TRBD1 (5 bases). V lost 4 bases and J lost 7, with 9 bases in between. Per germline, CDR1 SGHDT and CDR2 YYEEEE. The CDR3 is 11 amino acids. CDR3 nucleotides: TGTGCCAGCAGCAAGTCAGGGGAGCAGTACTTC. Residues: CASSKSGEQYF.